Each of the 3 T cell receptor beta chains below was sequenced from the same sample in a study of T cells in localized non-small cell lung cancer. The protocol was immunoSEQ multiplex PCR, while the TCRdb copy is restricted to in-frame clones and leaves out a portion. This table has a few thousand clones, approximately 22% appearing once. Sequences were derived from lung tumor tissue, sampled before any cancer treatment. The receptors stem from a woman aged 40-75 years with stage I lung adenocarcinoma.

This chain connects TRBV28 to TRBJ1-1, with 7 bases identical to TRBD1. Trimming cost V 10 bases and J 5 bases; bases outside gene matches: 10. Looked up from germline, CDR1 is MDHEN and CDR2 is SYDVKM. The CDR3 is 13 amino acids. The chain's CDR3 is CATRDRVETEAFF. The DNA of the CDR3 is TGTGCCACCAGGGACAGAGTGGAAACTGAAGCTTTCTTT.

The chain links TRBV28 to TRBJ2-5, with D unclear. The germline V gene encodes CDR1 MDHEN and CDR2 SYDVKM. The CDR3 has 15 residues. V was trimmed by 5 bases and J by 2 bases, leaving 15 bases between them. CDR3 bases: TGTGCCAGCAGTGGTGGCCCTGACTTTCAAGAGACCCAGTACTTC. It is translated as CASSGGPDFQETQYF.

The rearrangement links TRBV28 to TRBJ1-2; D is perhaps TRBD1 (5 bases). V lost 1 base and J 6 bases, leaving 12 bases between the germline ends. CDR1 MDHEN and CDR2 SYDVKM come from the germline V gene. This CDR3 has 14 residues. For the CDR3, the DNA is TGTGCCAGCAGTTTATCCGAGGAGGGGAATGGCTACACCTTC. This gives the protein CASSLSEEGNGYTF.